One T cell receptor (beta chain) is described in this entry. The data stem from a study of blood T cell repertoires in COVID-19. At the level of the study: Whether acute or convalescent, the COVID-19 samples came from the United States, Italy and Spain. The analysed material was cDNA or gDNA that came from T cells, B-cell-depleted T cells, or PBMCs.

Profiling relied on immunoSEQ multiplex PCR, and the TCRdb table lists in-frame clones only, not all of them. The data contain some 250,000 clones, roughly 86% of them singletons. The source material was peripheral blood. This sequence originates from a woman aged 30 to 39 who had recovered from COVID-19.

As DNA, the CDR3 is TGTGCCAGCAGTGAAGCGGTGAGAGGCTCGTACTCTGGGGCCAACGTCCTGACTTTC. This gives the protein CASSEAVRGSYSGANVLTF. This rearrangement joins TRBV6-1 to TRBJ2-6, with unresolved D. CDR1 is MNHNS and CDR2 is SASEGT in the germline V gene. Between the trimmed V and J ends, which lost 0 bases and 0 bases, there was a span of 15 bases. This CDR3 has 19 residues.